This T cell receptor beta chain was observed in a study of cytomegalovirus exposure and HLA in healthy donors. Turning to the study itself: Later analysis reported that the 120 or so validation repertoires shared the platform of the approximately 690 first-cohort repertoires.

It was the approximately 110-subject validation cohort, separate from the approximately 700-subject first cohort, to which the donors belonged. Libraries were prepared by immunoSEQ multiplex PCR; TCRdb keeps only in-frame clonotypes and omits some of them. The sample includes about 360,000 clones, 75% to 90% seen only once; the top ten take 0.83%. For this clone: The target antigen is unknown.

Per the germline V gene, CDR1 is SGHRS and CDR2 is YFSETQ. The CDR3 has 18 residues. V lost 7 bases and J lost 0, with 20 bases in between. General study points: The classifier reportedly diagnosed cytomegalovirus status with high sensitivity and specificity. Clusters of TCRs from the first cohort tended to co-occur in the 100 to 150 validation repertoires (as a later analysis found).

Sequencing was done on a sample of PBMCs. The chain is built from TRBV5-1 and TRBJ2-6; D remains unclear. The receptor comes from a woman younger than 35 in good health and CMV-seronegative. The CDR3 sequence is CASDWSGPLSSGANVLTF. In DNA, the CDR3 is TGCGCCAGCGATTGGTCCGGTCCCTTAAGCTCTGGGGCCAACGTCCTGACTTTC.